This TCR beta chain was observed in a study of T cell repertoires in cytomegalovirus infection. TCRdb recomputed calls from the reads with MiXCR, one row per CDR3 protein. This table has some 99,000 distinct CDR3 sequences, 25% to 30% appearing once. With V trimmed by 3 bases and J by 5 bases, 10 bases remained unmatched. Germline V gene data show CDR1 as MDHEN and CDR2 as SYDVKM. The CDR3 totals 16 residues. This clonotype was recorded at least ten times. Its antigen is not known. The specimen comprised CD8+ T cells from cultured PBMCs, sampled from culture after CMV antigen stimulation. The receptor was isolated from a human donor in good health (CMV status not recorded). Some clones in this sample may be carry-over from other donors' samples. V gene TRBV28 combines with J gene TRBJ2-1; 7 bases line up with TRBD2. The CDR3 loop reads CASSFPEGRVDNEQFF. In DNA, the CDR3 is TGTGCCAGCAGTTTCCCGGAAGGGAGGGTGGACAATGAGCAGTTCTTC. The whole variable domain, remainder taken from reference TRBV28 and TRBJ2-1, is DVKVTQSSRYLVKRTGEKVFLECVQDMDHENMFWYRQDPGLGLRLIYFSYDVKMKEKGDIPEGYSVSREKKERFSLILESASTNQTSMYLCASSFPEGRVDNEQFFGPGTRLTVL.